This note documents a single T cell receptor beta chain sequence. Original analysis: Reference gene primer amplification gave estimated nucleated cell counts. This table comes from immunoSEQ multiplex PCR, and its TCRdb copy is limited to in-frame clones, with some not included. V, J and clone size derive from that table, while D and trimming were established from the DNA sequence. The sample has about 210,000 clones, approximately 86% seen once. Across about two dozen US areas, participants ranged in age from about 18 to 90 years. Cohort placement rested on clinical history that participants reported themselves. This entry is derived from a study of blood T cell repertoires in COVID-19. In the study overall: The cDNA or gDNA used as material had been derived from T cells, B-cell-depleted T cells, or PBMCs.

The receptor's source is a man in his late teens or twenties with acute COVID-19. The sequenced sample was PBMCs or T cells enriched from blood (not recorded which).

CDR3 DNA sequence: TGTGCCAGCGGGAGCGGGAGGGAAGATACGCAGTATTTT. Protein sequence: CASGSGREDTQYF. The chain couples TRBV7-2 to TRBJ2-3; 10 positions agree with TRBD2. CDR3 length equals 13 residues. The V and J ends lost 8 bases and 5 bases, in that order; junction bases with no gene match: 4. CDR1 and CDR2 (germline): SGHTA, FQGNSA.